Below are 10 T cell receptor beta chains sequenced from a single sample in a study of identical twins. Each CDR3 protein gets one entry after TCRdb re-called the 5' RACE reads with MiXCR. Found here are about 220,000 distinct CDR3 sequences, less than 10% of them singletons; the top ten hold 5.1%. Sequencing was performed on memory (CD45RO+) T cells sorted from blood. These receptor sequences come from a woman between 18 and 29 years old in good health.

This clonotype was seen a handful of times. CDR3 amino acids: CASSSGTSREETQYF. The CDR3 DNA follows: TGCGCCAGCAGCTCCGGGACTAGCAGAGAAGAGACCCAGTACTTC. The rearrangement uses TRBV5-1 and TRBJ2-5; 9 nucleotides line up with TRBD2. The CDR3 has 15 residues. The trim removed 3 bases at V and 3 bases at J, leaving 6 bases unmatched. Germline lookup yields CDR1 SGHRS and CDR2 YFSETQ.

This clonotype was detected only a few times. The rearrangement uses TRBV10-3 and TRBJ1-1; TRBD1 agrees at 8 bases. The CDR3 spans 13 residues. Germline-derived CDR1 and CDR2 are ENHRY and SYGVKD. V lost 4 bases to trimming and J lost 7 bases; unmatched junction nucleotides: 5. The chain's CDR3 is CAISGTGGDEAFF. DNA of the CDR3: TGTGCCATCAGTGGTACAGGGGGGGATGAAGCTTTCTTT.

The rearrangement links TRBV20-1 to TRBJ2-3; perhaps D is TRBD1 or TRBD2 (8 bases each). Germline V gene lookup returns CDR1 DFQATT and CDR2 SNEGSKA (reference sequence). With 2 bases removed from V and 8 bases from J, the gap between germline ends came to 20 bases. This CDR3 has 15 residues. The CDR3 DNA sequence: TGCAGTGCTAGACCAGAACGGGGGGGACAGGTTACGCAGTATTTT. Protein: CSARPERGGQVTQYF.

This sequence joins TRBV12-3 or TRBV12-4 and TRBJ2-7, with 9 positions matching TRBD2. V dropped 8 bases and J dropped 1; count of bases not matched to a gene: 9. CDR3 length: 15 residues. The CDR3 coding sequence is TGTGCCAGCTCGAAGGGGACTAGCCTTTCCTACGAGCAGTACTTC. Encoded protein: CASSKGTSLSYEQYF.

The chain couples TRBV20-1 to TRBJ2-7, with TRBD2 matching 12 bases. The germline CDR1 and CDR2 sequences are DFQATT and SNEGSKA (reference sequence). Trimming removed 2 bases from V and 9 bases from J; junction bases left unmatched: 14. CDR3 length equals 16 residues. CDR3 nucleotide sequence: TGCAGTGCTAGACCATTCACTAGCGGGAGGACGGTAGGGCAGTACTTC. Its translation: CSARPFTSGRTVGQYF.

This chain links TRBV10-3 with TRBJ1-5; 7 bases map to TRBD1. The CDR3 covers 13 residues. In germline, CDR1 is ENHRY, CDR2 SYGVKD. Trimming cost V 7 bases and J 5 bases; bases outside gene matches: 5. As DNA, the CDR3 is TGTGCCATCACTAGGGGGCCAGATCAGCCCCAGCATTTT. Protein product: CAITRGPDQPQHF.

The chain couples TRBV7-3 to TRBJ2-4, with 8 bases that match TRBD1. CDR3 length: 14 amino acids. Per the germline V gene, CDR1 is SGHTA and CDR2 is FQGTGA. The V segment lost 6 bases and the J segment 7 bases; nucleotides outside the gene matches: 8. CDR3 protein: CASSTGQGRNIQYF. In DNA, the CDR3 is TGTGCCAGCAGTACAGGACAGGGACGGAACATTCAGTACTTC.

The table lists this clonotype with many counts. The chain employs TRBV2 and TRBJ1-4; perhaps TRBD1 as D (5 bases). CDR1 is SNHLY and CDR2 is FYNNEI in the germline V gene. V was trimmed by 2 bases and J by 10 bases, leaving 8 bases between them. The CDR3 consists of 12 residues. The CDR3 here is CASSERQSKLFF. The CDR3 DNA is TGTGCCAGCAGTGAACGACAGTCAAAACTGTTTTTT.

The chain couples TRBV4-3 to TRBJ2-5, with D possibly matching TRBD2 (5 bases). V was shortened by 0 bases and J by 5 bases, with 13 bases between the two germline ends. The length of the CDR3 is 15 residues. Germline-derived CDR1 and CDR2 are LGHNA and YSLEER. The CDR3 DNA sequence: TGCGCCAGCAGCCAAGAAGGGTACGGGGAGGAGACCCAGTACTTC. It yields the protein CASSQEGYGEETQYF.

This clonotype was detected many times. The chain is built from TRBV7-6 and TRBJ2-7; D unclear. The V end lost 5 bases, the J end lost 3 bases, and 11 bases lay between the germline ends. Germline V gene lookup returns CDR1 SGHVS and CDR2 FNYEAQ. The CDR3 has 13 amino acids. The CDR3 DNA sequence: TGTGCCAGCAGCGTAGACGGGTACTACGAGCAGTACTTC. Protein product: CASSVDGYYEQYF. The full variable domain, rest sourced from reference TRBV7-6 and TRBJ2-7, is GAGVSQSPRYKVTKRGQDVALRCDPISGHVSLYWYRQALGQGPEFLTYFNYEAQQDKSGLPNDRFSAERPEGSISTLTIQRTEQRDSAMYRCASSVDGYYEQYFGPGTRLTVT.